Presented here are 29 T cell receptor beta chains from one specimen sequenced in a study of human T cells and chemical hapten exposure. Noted time point: pre-sensitization, week 0. The treatment is: therapeutic diphenylcyclopropenone sensitization with weekly scalp DPC. TCRdb reanalysed the RACE reads using MiXCR and keeps one entry per CDR3 protein. The sample shows about 89,000 distinct CDR3 sequences, 10% to 12% of them seen only once. The sequences come from whole blood, collected in connection with sensitization to the hapten diphenylcyclopropenone (DPC). These receptors all stem from a woman aged 60 to 75 with alopecia areata. Some clones in this sample may be carry-over from other donors' samples.

This chain joins TRBV5-1 and TRBJ2-3; 10 nucleotides agree with TRBD2. The CDR3 loop spans 16 amino acids. The V and J ends lost 2 bases and 3 bases, in that order; junction bases with no gene match: 6. Germline CDR1 and CDR2: SGHRS and YFSETQ. The CDR3 reads CASSFGSGGITDTQYF. CDR3 DNA sequence: TGCGCCAGCAGCTTCGGTAGCGGGGGGATTACAGATACGCAGTATTTT.

This clonotype occurred a few times. J is TRBJ2-7 and V is TRBV14; D remains ambiguous. The V gene lost 1 base and the J gene lost 2 bases, with 6 bases spanning the gap. Germline values: CDR1 SGHDN, CDR2 FVKESK. This CDR3 comprises 13 residues. The CDR3 sequence is CASSQVPPYEQYF. In DNA, the CDR3 is TGTGCCAGCAGCCAAGTCCCACCCTACGAGCAGTACTTC.

Details on this clonotype: This clone may be a read error of a much larger clone one base away. This chain connects TRBV30 to TRBJ1-1; D call uncertain. Per germline, CDR1 GTSNPN and CDR2 SVGIG (reference sequence). This CDR3 is 14 amino acids long. V was pared by 2 bases and J by 4 bases, with 14 bases between. The CDR3 protein is CAWSPNRVFTEAFF. Written as DNA, the CDR3 is TGTGCCTGGAGTCCCAACCGGGTGTTCACTGAAGCTTTCTTT.

The sample holds a few counts of this clonotype. CDR3 loop: CASSLGGGASGELFF. CDR3 DNA sequence: TGTGCCAGCAGCTTGGGCGGGGGGGCCTCCGGGGAGCTGTTTTTT. This chain connects TRBV7-8 to TRBJ2-2; TRBD2 matches at 9 bases. The CDR3 is 15 residues long. Germline lookup yields CDR1 SGHVS and CDR2 FQNEAQ. J lost 6 bases, V lost 3 bases, and 5 bases had no gene match.

This chain links TRBV12-3 or TRBV12-4 with TRBJ1-6; no clear D. This CDR3 region has 14 residues. Trimming cost V 7 bases and J 5 bases, with 12 bases left between them. Written as DNA, the CDR3 is TGTGCCAGCACCTCTTTTGCCAATAATTCACCCCTCCACTTT. It codes for CASTSFANNSPLHF.

The sample holds many counts of this clonotype. The J gene is TRBJ1-2, the V gene TRBV6-1, with 7 nucleotides matching TRBD1. The CDR3 runs to 14 residues. V was clipped by 7 bases and J by 5 bases; unmatched bases: 10. Germline CDR1 MNHNS, CDR2 SASEGT. CDR3 in amino acids: CASTPGTALYGYTF. The CDR3 DNA reads TGTGCCAGCACTCCTGGGACAGCCCTGTATGGCTACACCTTC.

The table lists this clonotype with many counts. The gene calls are TRBV7-6 and TRBJ2-1; 9 bases line up with TRBD2. Per germline, CDR1 SGHVS and CDR2 FNYEAQ. The junction had 10 bases not matched to a gene; V was cut back by 5 bases and J by 5 bases. The CDR3 sequence is 16 residues long. This chain's CDR3 is CASSIRLAVGHNEQFF. The CDR3 DNA follows: TGTGCCAGCAGCATCAGACTAGCGGTTGGACACAATGAGCAGTTCTTC.

The gene calls are TRBV7-2 and TRBJ2-2; TRBD2 is a possible D gene (6 bases). The CDR3 extends over 16 amino acids. Germline CDR1 is SGHTA and CDR2 is FQGNSA. Trimming pared 1 base from V and 2 bases from J, leaving 11 bases between. The CDR3 is CASSLVGGFNTGELFF. Written as DNA, the CDR3 is TGTGCCAGCAGCTTAGTCGGAGGGTTTAACACCGGGGAGCTGTTTTTT.

This clonotype was counted ten times or more. V and J are TRBV5-1 and TRBJ2-7; 9 positions agree with TRBD1. The trim removed 2 bases at V and 1 base at J, leaving 4 bases unmatched. CDR1 and CDR2 from the germline V gene are SGHRS and YFSETQ. CDR3 length: 15 residues. CDR3 amino acids: CASSLPGQGSYEQYF. The CDR3 DNA reads TGCGCCAGCAGCTTACCGGGACAGGGATCCTACGAGCAGTACTTC.

This clonotype has ten or more counts. The CDR3 here is CASSNRDSLYGYTF. As DNA, the CDR3 is TGTGCCAGCAGCAACCGGGACAGCCTCTATGGCTACACCTTC. The gene calls are TRBV3-1 and TRBJ1-2, with 7 bases aligning to TRBD1. Germline CDR1 reads LGHDT; CDR2 reads YNNKEL (reference sequence). This CDR3 comprises 14 residues. Losses at the gene ends were 5 bases for V and 4 bases for J; bases not matched to a gene: 7.

This clonotype was observed a handful of times. The chain recombines TRBV30 with TRBJ1-5; a possible D gene is TRBD1 (5 bases). The CDR3 consists of 16 residues. Trimming left V 1 base short and J 0 bases short, with 13 bases between. In germline, CDR1 is GTSNPN, CDR2 SVGIG (reference sequence). In DNA, the CDR3 is TGTGCCTGGAGTGACGGACAAGGATATAGCAATCAGCCCCAGCATTTT. Its protein product is CAWSDGQGYSNQPQHF.

There are many counts of this clonotype. J is TRBJ2-5 and V is TRBV7-6; 7 bases are a match to TRBD2. The CDR3 covers 16 residues. Germline CDR1 SGHVS, CDR2 FNYEAQ. The V gene end was trimmed by 5 bases and the J gene end by 0 bases; junction bases not matched to a gene: 9. In DNA form, the CDR3 reads TGTGCCAGCAGCCCCAACGAAGCGGGGAACCAAGAGACCCAGTACTTC. It translates to CASSPNEAGNQETQYF.

The CDR3 DNA is TGTGCCACCAGTGATCCTCAGACAGGGGACAATGAGCAGTTCTTC. Its protein product is CATSDPQTGDNEQFF. The chain uses TRBV24-1 and TRBJ2-1; 8 bases agree with TRBD1. Germline CDR1 is KGHDR and CDR2 is SFDVKD. The CDR3 covers 15 residues. The V gene end was trimmed by 3 bases and the J gene end by 5 bases; junction bases not matched to a gene: 5.

The rearrangement joins TRBV29-1 to TRBJ1-1; D unclear. Trimming took 5 bases from V and 3 from J, leaving 4 bases between them. The CDR3 consists of 10 residues. Per germline, CDR1 SQVTM and CDR2 ANQGSEA. The CDR3 DNA follows: TGCAGCGTTCAGGACACTGAAGCTTTCTTT. Protein product: CSVQDTEAFF.

A few counts support this clonotype. The chain combines TRBV6-1 with TRBJ1-6; 7 nucleotides agree with TRBD1. This CDR3 spans 15 amino acids. Per the germline V gene, CDR1 is MNHNS and CDR2 is SASEGT. V dropped 5 bases and J dropped 7; count of bases not matched to a gene: 8. The CDR3 here is CASSTGVSVNSPLHF. The CDR3 nucleotides are TGTGCCAGCAGTACAGGGGTTTCGGTCAATTCACCCCTCCACTTT.

This clonotype occurred a few times. CDR3 bases: TGCGCCAGCAGTGAACCTGTCAGCTCCTACGAGCAGTACTTC. This sequence encodes CASSEPVSSYEQYF. The chain joins TRBV10-2 to TRBJ2-7; the D is unclear. The germline V gene has CDR1 WSHSY and CDR2 SAAADI. V dropped 3 bases and J dropped 0 bases, with 9 bases sitting between them. The CDR3 spans 14 residues.

This clonotype was counted ten times or more. The CDR3 is CSVEDWCAGPNQPQHF. The CDR3 DNA is TGCAGCGTTGAAGATTGGTGCGCAGGGCCCAATCAGCCCCAGCATTTT. The chain links TRBV29-1 to TRBJ1-5; tentative D call: TRBD1 (5 bases). CDR1 and CDR2 from the germline V gene are SQVTM and ANQGSEA. The ends were cut back, 0 bases at V and 3 bases at J, with 15 bases in the middle. The CDR3 runs to 16 residues.

The sample holds many counts of this clonotype. This chain uses TRBV20-1 with TRBJ2-1; D gene unclear. With 3 bases removed from V and 4 bases from J, the gap between germline ends came to 13 bases. Per germline, CDR1 DFQATT and CDR2 SNEGSKA (reference sequence). This CDR3 is 14 amino acids long. The CDR3 DNA is TGCAGTGCTAGCCGGTCCCCCCTTTACAATGAGCAGTTCTTC. Amino acid sequence: CSASRSPLYNEQFF.

In the case of this clonotype: This may be a read error, as it is one base from a much larger clone. The chain couples TRBV5-1 to TRBJ2-7; tentative D call: TRBD1 (6 bases). This CDR3 region has 14 residues. Germline assignment: CDR1 SGHRS and CDR2 YFSETQ. V was pared by 5 bases and J by 2 bases, with 14 bases between. For the CDR3, the DNA is TGCGCCAGCAGAACCACGGGACAAACCTACGAGCAGTACTTC. Its protein is CASRTTGQTYEQYF.

This clonotype appeared many times. V gene TRBV20-1 combines with J gene TRBJ1-3; D perhaps matches TRBD1 (6 bases). Trimming pared 1 base from V and 4 bases from J, leaving 11 bases between. The CDR3 runs 14 residues. Germline V gene lookup returns CDR1 DFQATT and CDR2 SNEGSKA (reference sequence). The CDR3 region is CSARVAGDGNTIYF. In DNA, the CDR3 is TGCAGTGCTAGAGTGGCAGGGGACGGAAACACCATATATTTT.

This clonotype was seen repeatedly, ten times or more. An end of the junction does not agree with germline; a read error may underlie this. The CDR3 DNA is TGTGCCACCAGCTCAGGGACAGGGGGCGCGGATACGCAGTATTTT. Amino acids: CATSSGTGGADTQYF. The chain combines TRBV7-9 with TRBJ2-3; 12 bases agree with TRBD1. Germline-derived CDR1 and CDR2 are SEHNR and FQNEAQ (reference sequence). This CDR3 contains 15 residues.

The chain combines TRBV20-1 with TRBJ1-1; 8 bases map to TRBD1. V shed 7 bases, J shed 4 bases, and the junction held 5 bases outside the gene matches. Germline lookup yields CDR1 DFQATT and CDR2 SNEGSKA (reference sequence). The CDR3 spans 12 residues. The DNA of the CDR3 is TGCAGTGGTCACACAGGGGGCACTGAAGCTTTCTTT. This gives the protein CSGHTGGTEAFF.

This clonotype was counted many times. This chain joins TRBV10-2 and TRBJ1-6, with a possible D match to TRBD1 (5 bases). V lost 6 bases to trimming and J lost 5 bases, with 14 bases between them. The CDR3 has 15 residues. CDR1 is WSHSY, CDR2 SAAADI, per germline. The CDR3 loop reads CASRTQGAHNSPLHF. The CDR3 DNA follows: TGCGCCAGCAGGACCCAGGGAGCCCATAATTCACCCCTCCACTTT.

The chain recombines TRBV10-3 with TRBJ2-5, with 10 bases lining up with TRBD2. Germline CDR1 ENHRY, CDR2 SYGVKD. The CDR3 covers 13 residues. The trim removed 8 bases at V and 3 bases at J, leaving 3 bases unmatched. The CDR3 loop is CAIGLAEEETQYF. The CDR3, as DNA: TGTGCCATCGGACTAGCGGAGGAAGAGACCCAGTACTTC.

Notes on this clonotype: A read error may produce the germline difference seen at one junction end. The J gene is TRBJ2-5, the V gene TRBV7-9; D perhaps matches TRBD1 (6 bases). The CDR3 covers 13 residues. In germline, CDR1 is SEHNR, CDR2 FQNEAQ (reference sequence). The CDR3 region has the DNA TGTGCCAGCAGACAGGGCAACCAAGAGACCCAGCACTTC. Translation gives CASRQGNQETQHF.

This clonotype was picked up a small number of times. The genes are TRBV6-5 and TRBJ2-5; D is unresolved. CDR1 and CDR2 (germline): MNHEY, SVGAGI. With 8 bases removed from V and 1 base from J, the gap between germline ends came to 11 bases. CDR3 length equals 13 residues. CDR3 DNA sequence: TGTGCCAGCGGTCTCCGGGCCCAAGAGACCCAGTACTTC. It is translated as CASGLRAQETQYF.

This clonotype appeared a few times. This chain joins TRBV3-1 and TRBJ1-1; weak D call: TRBD1 (6 bases). Trimming took 0 bases from V and 7 from J, leaving 9 bases between them. Germline values: CDR1 LGHDT, CDR2 YNNKEL (reference sequence). The CDR3 spans 13 residues. The CDR3: CASSQEGGNEAFF. The CDR3 DNA reads TGTGCCAGCAGCCAAGAAGGGGGAAATGAAGCTTTCTTT.

This clonotype appeared a few times. In DNA, the CDR3 is TGTGCCAGTAGTATAGACCCCCCCGTCCTGGCCTCTGGGGCCAACGTCCTGACTTTC. It is translated as CASSIDPPVLASGANVLTF. The chain uses TRBV19 and TRBJ2-6; D is unclear. CDR1 is LNHDA, CDR2 SQIVND, per germline (reference sequence). This CDR3 comprises 19 residues. Trimming took 0 bases from V and 0 from J, leaving 15 bases between them. Complete variable domain (other parts from reference TRBV19 and TRBJ2-6): DGGITQSPKYLFRKEGQNVTLSCEQNLNHDAMYWYRQDPGQGLRLIYYSQIVNDFQKGDIAEGYSVSREKKESFPLTVTSAQKNPTAFYLCASSIDPPVLASGANVLTFGAGSRLTVL.

This clonotype was observed many times. J is TRBJ2-5 and V is TRBV6-2 or TRBV6-3; no definite D call. The germline V gene encodes CDR1 MNHEY and CDR2 SVGEGT. The CDR3 consists of 12 residues. Trimming pared 7 bases from V and 7 bases from J, leaving 13 bases between. CDR3: CASTHRQVTQYF. In nucleotides, the CDR3 is TGTGCCAGCACTCACCGTCAGGTGACCCAGTACTTC.